This T cell receptor beta chain is drawn from a study of technical replicates of blood from several donors. Measured with immunoSEQ multiplex PCR; TCRdb has only the in-frame clones, and not every one. This table has 50,000 to 70,000 clones, roughly 93% appearing once. This CDR3 has 11 amino acids. Germline loops: CDR1 MRHNA, CDR2 SNTAGT. Concerning this clone: An end of the junction does not agree with germline; a read error may underlie this.

The sequenced sample was PBMCs. The sequence was obtained from a human donor in good health. Some clones in this sample may be carry-over from other donors' samples. The rearrangement links TRBV6-4 to TRBJ1-1; D remains ambiguous. The CDR3 region is CASSDSSVSRF. The CDR3 coding sequence is TGTGCCAGCAGTGACTCAAGCGTCTCCCGCTTT.